The entry below gives a single T cell receptor (beta chain) sequence along with its context. Its cognate antigen is unknown. Mismatch with germline at one junction end may stem from a read error. CDR1 is SQVTM and CDR2 is ANQGSEA in the germline V gene. The CDR3 is 15 amino acids. Using a J-beta primer mix together with a sample-barcoded 5' primer, a second PCR was run for about 7 to 12 cycles. TCRdb re-called the 5' RACE reads through MiXCR, storing one row per CDR3 protein. The table has some 1.8 million distinct CDR3 sequences, approximately 40% seen once. These data come from a study of blood T cells in healthy people across ages. Study-wide points: Among long-lived donors, naive CD4+ cells were more numerous and diversity higher than in aged donors.

The genes are TRBV29-1 and TRBJ1-1; 8 nucleotides match TRBD1. The TCR originated in a human donor in good health. Sequenced input: blood. The CDR3 loop reads CSVERGQGLNTEAVF. Written as DNA, the CDR3 is TGCAGCGTTGAGAGAGGACAGGGCCTGAACACTGAAGCTGTCTTT. The full variable domain, rest sourced from reference TRBV29-1 and TRBJ1-1, is SAVISQKPSRDICQRGTSLTIQCQVDSQVTMMFWYRQQPGQSLTLIATANQGSEATYESGFVIDKFPISRPNLTFSTLTVSNMSPEDSSIYLCSVERGQGLNTEAVFGQGTRLTVV.